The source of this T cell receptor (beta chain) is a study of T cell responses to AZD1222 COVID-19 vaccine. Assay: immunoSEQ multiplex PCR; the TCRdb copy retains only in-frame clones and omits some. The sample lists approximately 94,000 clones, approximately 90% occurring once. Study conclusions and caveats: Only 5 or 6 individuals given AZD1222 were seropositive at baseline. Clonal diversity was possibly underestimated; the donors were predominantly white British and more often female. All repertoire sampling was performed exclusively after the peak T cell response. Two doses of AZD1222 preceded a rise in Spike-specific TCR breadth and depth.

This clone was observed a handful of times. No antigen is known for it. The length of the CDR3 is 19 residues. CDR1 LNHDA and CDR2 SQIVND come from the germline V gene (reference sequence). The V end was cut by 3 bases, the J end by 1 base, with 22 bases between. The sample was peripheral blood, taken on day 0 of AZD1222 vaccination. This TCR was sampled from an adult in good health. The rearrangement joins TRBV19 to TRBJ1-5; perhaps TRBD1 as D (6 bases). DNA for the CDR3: TGTGCCAGTAGTATTTTAATGTTTGTGGGGGCGGGGAGCAATCAGCCCCAGCATTTT. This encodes CASSILMFVGAGSNQPQHF.